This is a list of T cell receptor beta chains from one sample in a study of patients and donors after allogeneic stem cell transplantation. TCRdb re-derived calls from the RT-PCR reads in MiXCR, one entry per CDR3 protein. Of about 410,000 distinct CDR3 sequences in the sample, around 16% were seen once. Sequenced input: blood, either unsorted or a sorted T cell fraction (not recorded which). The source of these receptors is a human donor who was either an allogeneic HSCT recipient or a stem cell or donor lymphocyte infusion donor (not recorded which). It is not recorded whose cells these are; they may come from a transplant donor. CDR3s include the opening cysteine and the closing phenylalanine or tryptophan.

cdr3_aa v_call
CASSLVGTGELFF TRBV5-1
CASSLRQGYTF TRBV5-6
CASRQTGELFF TRBV4-1
CASSSPTGYSTDTQYF TRBV11-2
CAITEAGTGRDTQYF TRBV10-3
CASSADRDIGKLFF TRBV9
CASSLWPQQETQYF TRBV12-3/TRBV12-4
CASSSRGGPYEQYF TRBV5-1
CASSRDSGPTYEQYF TRBV6-2/TRBV6-3
CASSHGLAVDTQYF TRBV3-1
CASSLQRGSYNEQFF TRBV3-1
CASSLGLAAASTGELFF TRBV5-1
CASSLGLLAGGRYNEQFF TRBV12-3/TRBV12-4
CASSIPGLAGVAGELFF TRBV19
CASSLFPPTGLVTEAFF TRBV7-3
CASTLGLAGLRWHEQYF TRBV12-3/TRBV12-4
CASSYSELTTKSGQFF TRBV6-5
CASSQRQENTEAFF TRBV3-1
CASSSEGLAAQETQYF TRBV11-3
CASSPTPSGANVLTF TRBV7-6
CASSQEVRRNNEQFF TRBV14
CSAGGGLSALTNTEAFF TRBV20-1
CASSLSPLFTRENEQFF TRBV7-9
CASSVDRDTEAFF TRBV19
CSARDSLARTDTQYF TRBV20-1
CSAPGQDRTDTQYF TRBV20-1
CASSLGQTWGAFF TRBV7-9
CSARDLYFGTANSPLHF TRBV20-1
CASSRGLGGYEQYF TRBV11-2
CASSSYRVRGQETQYF TRBV11-2
CASSLRGGIEAFF TRBV7-3